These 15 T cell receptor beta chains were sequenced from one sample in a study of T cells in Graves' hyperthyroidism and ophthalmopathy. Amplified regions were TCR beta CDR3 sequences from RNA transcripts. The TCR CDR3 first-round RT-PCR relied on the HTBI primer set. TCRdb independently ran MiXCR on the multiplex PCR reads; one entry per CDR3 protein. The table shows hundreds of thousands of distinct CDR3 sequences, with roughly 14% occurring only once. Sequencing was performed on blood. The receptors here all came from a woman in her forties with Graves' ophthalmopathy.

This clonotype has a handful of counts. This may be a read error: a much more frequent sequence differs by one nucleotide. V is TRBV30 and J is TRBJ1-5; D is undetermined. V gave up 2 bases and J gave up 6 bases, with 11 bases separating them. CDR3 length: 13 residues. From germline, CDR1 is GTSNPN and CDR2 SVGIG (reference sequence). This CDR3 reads CAWSWGSGQPQHF. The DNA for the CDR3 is TGTGCCTGGAGTTGGGGATCGGGTCAGCCCCAGCATTTT.

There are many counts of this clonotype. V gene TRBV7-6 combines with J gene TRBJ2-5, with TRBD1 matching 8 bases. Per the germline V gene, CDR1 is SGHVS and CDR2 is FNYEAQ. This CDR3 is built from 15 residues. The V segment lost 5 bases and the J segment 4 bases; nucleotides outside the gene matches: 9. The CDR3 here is CASSDGQGAGETQYF. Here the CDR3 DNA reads TGTGCCAGCAGCGACGGACAGGGCGCAGGAGAGACCCAGTACTTC.

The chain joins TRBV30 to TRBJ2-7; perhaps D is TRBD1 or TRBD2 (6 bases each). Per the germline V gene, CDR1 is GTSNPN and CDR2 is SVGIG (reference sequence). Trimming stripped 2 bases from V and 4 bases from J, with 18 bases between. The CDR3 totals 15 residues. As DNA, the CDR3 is TGTGCCTGGAGTCTCCGACAGGTCGGGAGTTACGAGCAGTACTTC. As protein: CAWSLRQVGSYEQYF.

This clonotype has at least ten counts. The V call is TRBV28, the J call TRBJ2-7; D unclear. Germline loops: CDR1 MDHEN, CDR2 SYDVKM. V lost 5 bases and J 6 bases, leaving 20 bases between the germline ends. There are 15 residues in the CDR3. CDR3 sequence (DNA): TGTGCCAGCAGTACCCCCCAATCGGTTGGGCGCGAGCAGTACTTC. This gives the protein CASSTPQSVGREQYF.

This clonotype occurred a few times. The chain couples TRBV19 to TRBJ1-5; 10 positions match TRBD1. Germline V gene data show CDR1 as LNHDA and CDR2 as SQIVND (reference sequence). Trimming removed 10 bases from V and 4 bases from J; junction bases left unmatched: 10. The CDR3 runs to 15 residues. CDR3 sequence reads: CATAQTGGGNQPQHF. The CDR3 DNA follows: TGTGCCACCGCCCAGACAGGGGGCGGGAATCAGCCCCAGCATTTT.

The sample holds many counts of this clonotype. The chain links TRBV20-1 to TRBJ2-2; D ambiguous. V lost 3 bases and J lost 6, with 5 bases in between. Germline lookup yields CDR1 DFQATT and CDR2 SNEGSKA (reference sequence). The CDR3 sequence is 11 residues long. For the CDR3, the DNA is TGCAGTGCTAGTGATTCCGGGGAGCTGTTTTTT. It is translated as CSASDSGELFF.

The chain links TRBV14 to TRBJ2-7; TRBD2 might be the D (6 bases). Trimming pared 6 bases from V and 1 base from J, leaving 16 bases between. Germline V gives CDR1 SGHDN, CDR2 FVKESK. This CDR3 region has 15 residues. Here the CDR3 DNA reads TGTGCCAGCAGACTCGGGCTAGCGCCTTCCTACGAGCAGTACTTC. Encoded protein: CASRLGLAPSYEQYF.

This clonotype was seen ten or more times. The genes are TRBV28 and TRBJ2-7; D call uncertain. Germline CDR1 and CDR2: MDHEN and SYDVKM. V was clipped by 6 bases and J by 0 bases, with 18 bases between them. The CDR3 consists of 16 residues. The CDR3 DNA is TGTGCCAGCAGCCCCCGTGCCGCGAGGAGCTCCTACGAGCAGTACTTC. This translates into CASSPRAARSSYEQYF.

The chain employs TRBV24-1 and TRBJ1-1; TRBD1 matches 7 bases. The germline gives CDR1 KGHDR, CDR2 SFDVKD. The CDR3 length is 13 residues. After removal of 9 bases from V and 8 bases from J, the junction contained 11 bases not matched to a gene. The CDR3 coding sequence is TGTGCCACCGGGAGCCGGGACAGTAGAGAAGCTTTCTTT. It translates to CATGSRDSREAFF.

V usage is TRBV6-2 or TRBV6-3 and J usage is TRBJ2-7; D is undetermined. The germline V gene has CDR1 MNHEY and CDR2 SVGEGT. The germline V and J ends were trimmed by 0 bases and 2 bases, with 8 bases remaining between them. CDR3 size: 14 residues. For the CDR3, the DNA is TGTGCCAGCAGTTACTCGCTCGCAACCTACGAGCAGTACTTC. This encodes CASSYSLATYEQYF.

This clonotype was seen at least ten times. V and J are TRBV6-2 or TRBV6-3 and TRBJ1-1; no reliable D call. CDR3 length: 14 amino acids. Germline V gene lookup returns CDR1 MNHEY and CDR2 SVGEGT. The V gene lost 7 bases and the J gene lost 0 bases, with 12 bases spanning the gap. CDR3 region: CASKARRLNTEAFF. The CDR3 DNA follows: TGTGCCAGCAAGGCCAGGAGACTGAACACTGAAGCTTTCTTT.

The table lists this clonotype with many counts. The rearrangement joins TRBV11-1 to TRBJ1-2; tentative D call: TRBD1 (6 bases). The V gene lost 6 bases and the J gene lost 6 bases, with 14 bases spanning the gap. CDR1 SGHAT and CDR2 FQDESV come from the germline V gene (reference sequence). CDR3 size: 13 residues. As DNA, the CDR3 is TGTGCCAGCAGTCACGACAGGAACGATGGCTACACCTTC. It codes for CASSHDRNDGYTF.

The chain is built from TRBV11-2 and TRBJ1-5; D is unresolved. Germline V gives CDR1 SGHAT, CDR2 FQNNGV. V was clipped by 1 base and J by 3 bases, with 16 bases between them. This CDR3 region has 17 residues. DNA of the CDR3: TGTGCCAGCAGCTTAGGGTTCGAGACGCCTGACAATCAGCCCCAGCATTTT. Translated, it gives CASSLGFETPDNQPQHF.

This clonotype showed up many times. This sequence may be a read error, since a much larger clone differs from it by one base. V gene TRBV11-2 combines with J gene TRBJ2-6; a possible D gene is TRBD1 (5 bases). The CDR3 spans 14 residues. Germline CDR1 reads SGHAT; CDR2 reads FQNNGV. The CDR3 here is CASSPSSGADVLTF. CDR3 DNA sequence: TGTGCCAGCAGCCCCAGCTCTGGGGCCGACGTCCTGACTTTC.

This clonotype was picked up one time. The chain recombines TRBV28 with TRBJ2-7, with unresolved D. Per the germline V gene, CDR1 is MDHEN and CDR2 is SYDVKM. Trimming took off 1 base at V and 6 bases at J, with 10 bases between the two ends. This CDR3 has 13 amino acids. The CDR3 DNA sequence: TGTGCCAGCAGTTTATACCCCTGGGGCGAGCAGTACTTC. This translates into CASSLYPWGEQYF.